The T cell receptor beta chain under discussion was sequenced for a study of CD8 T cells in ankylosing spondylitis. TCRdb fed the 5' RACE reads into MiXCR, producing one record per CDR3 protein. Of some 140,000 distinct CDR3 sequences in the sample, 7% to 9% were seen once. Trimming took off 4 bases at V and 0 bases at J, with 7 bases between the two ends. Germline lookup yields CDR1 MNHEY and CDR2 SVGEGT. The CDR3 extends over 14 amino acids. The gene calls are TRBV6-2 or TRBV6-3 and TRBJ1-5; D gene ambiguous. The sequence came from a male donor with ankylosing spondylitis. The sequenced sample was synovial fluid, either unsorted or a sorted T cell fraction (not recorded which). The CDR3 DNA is TGTGCCAGCAGTTCATGGCTTAGCAATCAGCCCCAGCATTTT. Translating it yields CASSSWLSNQPQHF.